This T cell receptor (beta chain) was sequenced for a study of blood T cell repertoires in COVID-19. As for the study in general: Some COVID-19 samples were acute and others convalescent; all came from the United States, Italy and Spain. PBMCs, B-cell-depleted T cells, or T cells provided the cDNA or gDNA that made up the material.

Per the original data handling: Counts of nucleated cells, estimated from reference gene primer amplification, were obtained. Clones were sequenced by immunoSEQ multiplex PCR, and TCRdb holds only the in-frame ones, with some missing. V, J and clone size are taken as reported in that table, and D and trimming were inferred from the DNA itself. The repertoire holds 85,000 to 120,000 clones, with over 55% as singletons. Trimming cost V 5 bases and J 6 bases, with 23 bases left between them. The CDR3 runs 17 residues. Germline V gene lookup returns CDR1 MNHNY and CDR2 SVGAGI (reference sequence). The TCR comes from a human donor with acute or convalescent COVID-19. The donor label of this sample is uncertain. Sequencing was done on a sample of peripheral blood. The rearrangement joins TRBV6-6 to TRBJ2-1; possible D gene TRBD2, 6 bases. The DNA for the CDR3 is TGTGCCAGCAGTCCTCTCCCTTCCGGGACTCGCCTCAATGAGCAGTTCTTC. It translates to CASSPLPSGTRLNEQFF.